What follows are 17 T cell receptor beta chains derived from one specimen sequenced in a study of blood T cell repertoires in COVID-19. Method: immunoSEQ multiplex PCR; TCRdb's copy keeps in-frame clones and lacks some. This sample yields just over 250,000 clones, of which 91% are seen a single time; around 2.6% belongs to the top ten. Specimen: peripheral blood. Every receptor here comes from a person aged 18-29 years with COVID-19, enrolled during active disease.

J is TRBJ1-4 and V is TRBV4-1; D unresolved. V was trimmed by 0 bases and J by 6 bases, leaving 8 bases between them. This CDR3 has 14 amino acids. The germline V gene encodes CDR1 MGHRA and CDR2 YSYEKL. In nucleotides, the CDR3 is TGCGCCAGCAGCCAAGAGGGTGCGGATGAAAAACTGTTTTTT. Protein sequence: CASSQEGADEKLFF.

This clone came up once. V is TRBV9 and J is TRBJ1-3, with 9 bases fitting TRBD1. V was clipped by 0 bases and J by 6 bases; unmatched bases: 4. The CDR3 consists of 15 residues. Per germline, CDR1 SGDLS and CDR2 YYNGEE. CDR3 sequence (DNA): TGTGCCAGCAGCGTAGAACAGGGGGCGATAAACACCATATATTTT. Translating gives CASSVEQGAINTIYF.

About this clone: The sample holds other DNA sequences that translate to the same CDR3. This rearrangement joins TRBV19 to TRBJ1-2, with 9 bases that match TRBD1. The CDR3 loop spans 14 amino acids. Trimming cost V 3 bases and J 4 bases; bases outside gene matches: 3. The germline V gene has CDR1 LNHDA and CDR2 SQIVND (reference sequence). CDR3 sequence reads: CASSIEDRGYGYTF. Written as DNA, the CDR3 is TGTGCCAGTAGTATCGAGGACAGGGGCTATGGCTACACCTTC.

The chain is built from TRBV7-9 and TRBJ2-1, with TRBD1 matching over 8 bases. The V segment lost 5 bases and the J segment 7 bases; nucleotides outside the gene matches: 7. Germline CDR1 and CDR2: SEHNR and FQNEAQ (reference sequence). This CDR3 is 14 amino acids long. This CDR3 reads CASSQPGGGNEQFF. The CDR3 region has the DNA TGTGCCAGCAGCCAACCAGGGGGCGGGAATGAGCAGTTCTTC.

A remark on this clone: The junction does not match germline at one end; this may be a read error. This chain joins TRBV7-7 and TRBJ2-7, with 10 bases fitting TRBD2. The CDR3 consists of 15 residues. CDR1 SSHAT and CDR2 FNYEAQ come from the germline V gene (reference sequence). The CDR3 is CASSLASGGSYEQYF. In DNA form, the CDR3 reads TGTGCTAGCAGCTTAGCTAGCGGGGGCTCCTACGAGCAGTACTTC.

The rearrangement links TRBV6-1 to TRBJ2-7, with 7 bases aligning to TRBD1. Germline V gene sequence: CDR1 MNHNS, CDR2 SASEGT. This CDR3 spans 13 amino acids. Trimming at V came to 6 bases and at J to 2 bases, leaving 4 bases not matched to a gene. The CDR3 sequence: CASSEGTAYEQYF. The CDR3 coding sequence is TGTGCCAGCAGCGAGGGGACAGCCTACGAGCAGTACTTC.

This chain connects TRBV6-5 to TRBJ1-1, with a weak D call TRBD1 (6 bases). Per the germline V gene, CDR1 is MNHEY and CDR2 is SVGAGI. The V end was cut by 0 bases, the J end by 1 base, with 12 bases between. This CDR3 comprises 16 residues. Here the CDR3 reads CASSYSGMGANTEAFF. In DNA form, the CDR3 reads TGTGCCAGCAGTTACTCCGGCATGGGGGCGAACACTGAAGCTTTCTTT.

This chain uses TRBV19 with TRBJ2-2; 8 nucleotides match TRBD2. The germline CDR1 and CDR2 sequences are LNHDA and SQIVND (reference sequence). V lost 6 bases and J lost 4; bases outside the gene matches: 4. The CDR3 loop spans 14 amino acids. The CDR3 spells CASSRLASTGELFF. The CDR3 DNA is TGTGCCAGTAGCCGACTAGCGAGCACCGGGGAGCTGTTTTTT.

The chain has TRBV19 and TRBJ2-7; D call uncertain. The ends were cut back, 4 bases at V and 4 bases at J, with 20 bases in the middle. Germline-derived CDR1 and CDR2 are LNHDA and SQIVND (reference sequence). The CDR3 is made up of 16 amino acids. For the CDR3, the DNA is TGTGCCAGTAGTACCCCCTACCGGGTAGGATTATACGAGCAGTACTTC. Protein sequence: CASSTPYRVGLYEQYF.

V usage is TRBV4-1 and J usage is TRBJ2-1; TRBD2 matches at 16 bases. The germline gives CDR1 MGHRA, CDR2 YSYEKL. This CDR3 has 16 amino acids. Trimming removed 4 bases from V and 10 bases from J; junction bases left unmatched: 7. CDR3 amino acids: CASSPGTSGRAREQFF. The CDR3 region has the DNA TGCGCCAGCAGCCCAGGGACTAGCGGGAGGGCCAGGGAGCAGTTCTTC.

The CDR3 region is CASSIGLGAPRGYTF. CDR3 DNA: TGTGCCAGTAGTATTGGCCTGGGGGCCCCTAGGGGCTACACCTTC. V gene TRBV19 combines with J gene TRBJ1-2, with D perhaps matching TRBD1 (6 bases). The CDR3 totals 15 residues. The ends were cut back, 3 bases at V and 8 bases at J, with 19 bases in the middle. The germline V gene encodes CDR1 LNHDA and CDR2 SQIVND (reference sequence).

The chain has TRBV5-1 and TRBJ2-3, with 8 bases lining up with TRBD2. CDR3 length: 17 amino acids. The V gene end was trimmed by 3 bases and the J gene end by 3 bases; junction bases not matched to a gene: 12. The germline gives CDR1 SGHRS, CDR2 YFSETQ. The CDR3: CASSSQHWASGTDTQYF. The CDR3 DNA sequence: TGCGCCAGCAGCTCTCAGCACTGGGCTAGCGGGACAGATACGCAGTATTTT. The whole variable domain, remainder taken from reference TRBV5-1 and TRBJ2-3, is KAGVTQTPRYLIKTRGQQVTLSCSPISGHRSVSWYQQTPGQGLQFLFEYFSETQRNKGNFPGRFSGRQFSNSRSEMNVSTLELGDSALYLCASSSQHWASGTDTQYFGPGTRLTVL.

This clone turned up a few times. V and J are TRBV10-3 and TRBJ1-5; TRBD1 matches 10 bases. J gave up 7 bases and V 6 bases, and 6 bases lay outside the gene matches. This CDR3 has 14 amino acids. CDR1 and CDR2 (germline): ENHRY, SYGVKD. The CDR3 sequence is CAIRDRGIGQPQHF. The CDR3 nucleotides are TGTGCCATCAGGGACAGGGGGATCGGGCAGCCCCAGCATTTT.

The rearrangement uses TRBV5-1 and TRBJ2-1; no clear D gene. V shed 0 bases and J shed 0 bases, with 7 bases lying between them. The germline gives CDR1 SGHRS, CDR2 YFSETQ. CDR3 size: 15 residues. This CDR3 reads CASSLDPTSYNEQFF. As DNA, the CDR3 is TGCGCCAGCAGCTTGGACCCTACCTCCTACAATGAGCAGTTCTTC.

The gene calls are TRBV7-2 and TRBJ2-2, with 9 bases that match TRBD2. Losses at the gene ends were 1 base for V and 4 bases for J; bases not matched to a gene: 1. The length of the CDR3 is 15 residues. The germline V gene encodes CDR1 SGHTA and CDR2 FQGNSA. The CDR3 spells CASSLGLAATGELFF. The CDR3 bases are TGTGCCAGCAGCTTAGGACTAGCGGCCACCGGGGAGCTGTTTTTT.

The genes are TRBV4-2 and TRBJ2-1, with D maybe TRBD2 (6 bases). Trimming took off 2 bases at V and 6 bases at J, with 11 bases between the two ends. The CDR3 sequence is 14 residues long. Germline V gene sequence: CDR1 LGHNA, CDR2 YNFKEQ. The CDR3: CASSQLTGVNEQFF. The CDR3 bases are TGTGCCAGCAGCCAATTGACGGGAGTCAATGAGCAGTTCTTC.

The V gene is TRBV24-1, the J gene TRBJ1-1; D is possibly TRBD1 (6 bases). CDR1 and CDR2 from the germline V gene are KGHDR and SFDVKD. CDR3 size: 15 residues. The V end was cut by 2 bases, the J end by 1 base, with 10 bases between. CDR3 protein: CATSDSGVGNTEAFF. In nucleotides, the CDR3 is TGTGCCACCAGTGATTCAGGGGTAGGGAACACTGAAGCTTTCTTT.